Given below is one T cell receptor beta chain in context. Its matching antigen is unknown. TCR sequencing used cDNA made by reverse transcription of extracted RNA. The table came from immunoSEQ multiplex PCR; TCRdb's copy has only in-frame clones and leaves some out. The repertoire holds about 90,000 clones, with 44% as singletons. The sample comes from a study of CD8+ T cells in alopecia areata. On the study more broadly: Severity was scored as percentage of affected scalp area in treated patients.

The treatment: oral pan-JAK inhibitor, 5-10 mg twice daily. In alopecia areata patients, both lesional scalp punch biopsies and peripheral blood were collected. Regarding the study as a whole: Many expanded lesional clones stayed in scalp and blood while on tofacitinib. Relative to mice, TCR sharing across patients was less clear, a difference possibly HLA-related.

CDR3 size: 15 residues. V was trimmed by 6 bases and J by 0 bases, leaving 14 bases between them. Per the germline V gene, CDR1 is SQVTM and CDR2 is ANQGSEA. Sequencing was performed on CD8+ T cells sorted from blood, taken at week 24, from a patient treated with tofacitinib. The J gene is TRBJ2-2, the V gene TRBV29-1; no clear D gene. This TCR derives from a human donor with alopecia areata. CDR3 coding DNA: TGCAGCGTCGCCGGCGAGTTGGCGAACACCGGGGAGCTGTTTTTT. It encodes CSVAGELANTGELFF.